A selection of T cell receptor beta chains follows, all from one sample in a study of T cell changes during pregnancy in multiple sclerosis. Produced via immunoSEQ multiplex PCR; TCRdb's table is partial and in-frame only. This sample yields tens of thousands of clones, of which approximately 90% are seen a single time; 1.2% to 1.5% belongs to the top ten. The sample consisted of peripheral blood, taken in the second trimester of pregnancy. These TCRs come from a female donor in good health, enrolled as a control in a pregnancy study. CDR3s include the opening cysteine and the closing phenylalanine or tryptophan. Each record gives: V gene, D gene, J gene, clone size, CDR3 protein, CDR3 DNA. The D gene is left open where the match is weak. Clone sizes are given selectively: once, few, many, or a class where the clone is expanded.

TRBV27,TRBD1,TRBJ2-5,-,CASSLGREPGQGSETQYF,TGTGCCAGCAGTTTGGGCCGAGAACCGGGACAGGGGTCGGAGACCCAGTACTTC
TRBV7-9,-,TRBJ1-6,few,CASSLGVSYNSPLHF,TGTGCCAGCAGCTTGGGCGTTTCCTATAATTCACCCCTCCACTTT
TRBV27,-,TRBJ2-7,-,CASSLLARSHEQYF,TGTGCCAGCAGTTTACTGGCCCGCTCCCACGAGCAGTACTTC
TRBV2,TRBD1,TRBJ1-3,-,CASKGTADSGNTIYF,TGTGCCAGCAAAGGGACAGCTGACTCTGGAAACACCATATATTTT
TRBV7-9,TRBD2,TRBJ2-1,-,CASSLATGLAREQFF,TGTGCCAGCAGCTTAGCGACGGGACTAGCGAGGGAGCAGTTCTTC
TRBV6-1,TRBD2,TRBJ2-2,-,CASSELAGGPGELFF,TGTGCCAGCAGTGAACTAGCGGGAGGGCCCGGGGAGCTGTTTTTT
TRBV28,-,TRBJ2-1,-,CASSFYNEQFF,TGTGCCAGCAGCTTTTACAATGAGCAGTTCTTC
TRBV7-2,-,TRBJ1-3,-,CASSLGRTRRSGNTIYF,TGTGCCAGCAGCTTAGGGCGGACAAGACGCTCTGGAAACACCATATATTTT
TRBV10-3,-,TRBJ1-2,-,CAISTGNSYGYTF,TGTGCCATCTCCACCGGGAACTCTTATGGCTACACCTTC
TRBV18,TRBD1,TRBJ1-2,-,CASSPKPTGGYDSNYGYTF,TGTGCCAGCTCACCAAAACCCACAGGGGGATATGATTCTAACTATGGCTACACCTTC
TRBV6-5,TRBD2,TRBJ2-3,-,CASSSLASGIDTQYF,TGTGCCAGCTCATCCCTCGCTAGCGGGATAGATACGCAGTATTTT
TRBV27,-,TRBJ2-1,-,CASSLEGYNEQFF,TGTGCCAGCAGTTTGGAGGGCTACAATGAGCAGTTCTTC
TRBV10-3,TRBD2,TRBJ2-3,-,CAISESGTSGSTDTQYF,TGTGCCATCAGTGAGTCCGGGACTAGCGGCAGCACAGATACGCAGTATTTT
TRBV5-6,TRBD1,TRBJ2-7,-,CASTLGDRGDEQYF,TGTGCCAGCACCCTGGGGGACAGGGGGGACGAGCAGTACTTC
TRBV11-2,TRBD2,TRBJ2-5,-,CASSLGGLAGAETQYF,TGTGCCAGCAGCTTAGGGGGTCTAGCGGGGGCGGAGACCCAGTACTTC
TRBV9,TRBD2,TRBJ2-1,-,CASSVGGLAGGLVDEQFF,TGTGCCAGCAGCGTAGGGGGGTTAGCGGGAGGGCTCGTGGATGAGCAGTTCTTC
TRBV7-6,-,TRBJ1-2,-,CASSLAVGQGYGYTF,TGTGCCAGCAGCTTAGCGGTGGGGCAGGGCTATGGCTACACCTTC
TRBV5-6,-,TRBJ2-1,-,CASDSYAYNEQFF,TGTGCCAGCGACAGTTACGCCTACAATGAGCAGTTCTTC
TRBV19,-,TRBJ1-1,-,CASSIVAGGVEAFF,TGTGCCAGTAGTATAGTCGCGGGGGGCGTTGAAGCTTTCTTT
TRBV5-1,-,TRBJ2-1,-,CASSRGTDTSEQFF,TGCGCCAGCAGCCGCGGGACCGACACCTCTGAGCAGTTCTTC
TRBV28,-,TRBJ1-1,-,CASSLNSLRRPGNTEAFF,TGTGCCAGCAGTTTAAACAGCCTCCGGAGGCCCGGGAACACTGAAGCTTTCTTT
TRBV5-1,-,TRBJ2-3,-,CASSLGQVTDTQYF,TGCGCCAGCAGCTTGGGACAGGTCACAGATACGCAGTATTTT
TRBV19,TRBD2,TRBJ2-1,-,CASTAGLAGGEQFF,TGTGCCAGTACCGCGGGACTAGCGGGAGGTGAGCAGTTCTTC
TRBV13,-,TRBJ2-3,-,CASSFNMGRDTQYF,TGTGCCAGCAGCTTTAATATGGGGCGAGATACGCAGTATTTT
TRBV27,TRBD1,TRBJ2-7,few,CASSFRDRREQYF,TGTGCCAGCAGTTTTCGGGACAGAAGGGAGCAGTACTTC
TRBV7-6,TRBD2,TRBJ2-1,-,CASSRGSGRGSYNEQFF,TGTGCCAGCAGCAGGGGTAGCGGGAGAGGGTCCTACAATGAGCAGTTCTTC
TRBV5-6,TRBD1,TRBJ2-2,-,CASSPSVRGQDTGELFF,TGTGCCAGCAGCCCAAGTGTCAGGGGGCAGGACACCGGGGAGCTGTTTTTT
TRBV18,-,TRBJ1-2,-,CASPRTANYGYTF,TGTGCCAGCCCCCGGACAGCTAACTATGGCTACACCTTC
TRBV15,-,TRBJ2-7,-,CATSRVAASYEQYF,TGTGCCACCAGCAGAGTAGCGGCTTCCTACGAGCAGTACTTC
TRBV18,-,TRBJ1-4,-,CASSPPGPMYNEKLFF,TGTGCCAGCTCACCACCTGGCCCCATGTATAATGAAAAACTGTTTTTT
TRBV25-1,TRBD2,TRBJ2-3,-,CASIPAGGPDTQYF,TGTGCCAGCATACCAGCGGGAGGGCCAGATACGCAGTATTTT
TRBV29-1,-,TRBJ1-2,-,CSVTANYGYTF,TGCAGCGTTACAGCAAACTATGGCTACACCTTC
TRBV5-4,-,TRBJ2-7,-,CASSLGTQGRVEQYF,TGTGCCAGCAGCCTCGGAACTCAGGGGAGGGTCGAGCAGTACTTC
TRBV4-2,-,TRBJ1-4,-,CASSQRGTTNEKLFF,TGTGCCAGCAGCCAAAGGGGCACAACTAATGAAAAACTGTTTTTT
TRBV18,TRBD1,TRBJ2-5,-,CASSPGQPYQETQYF,TGTGCCAGCTCACCGGGACAGCCGTACCAAGAGACCCAGTACTTC
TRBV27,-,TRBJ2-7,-,CASSGPGSFYEQYF,TGTGCCAGCAGTGGACCGGGATCTTTCTACGAGCAGTACTTC
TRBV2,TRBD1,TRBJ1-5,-,CASRDRGNQPQHF,TGTGCCAGCAGAGACAGGGGCAATCAGCCCCAGCATTTT
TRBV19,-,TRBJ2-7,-,CASSIDRGGGEQYF,TGTGCCAGTAGTATAGATCGTGGAGGAGGCGAGCAGTACTTC
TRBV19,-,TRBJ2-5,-,CASSARQGGRKTQYF,TGTGCCAGTAGTGCCCGACAGGGCGGGAGGAAGACCCAGTACTTC
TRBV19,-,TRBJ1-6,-,CASSLPGYNSPLHF,TGTGCCAGTAGTTTGCCGGGATATAATTCACCCCTCCACTTT
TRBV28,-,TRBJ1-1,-,CASMRGNTEAFF,TGTGCCAGCATGCGGGGCAACACTGAAGCTTTCTTT
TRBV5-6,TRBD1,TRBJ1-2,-,CASSLTGGKGYTF,TGTGCCAGCAGCTTGACAGGGGGCAAAGGCTACACCTTC
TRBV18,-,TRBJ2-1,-,CASSTRGSSYNEQFF,TGTGCCAGCTCCACTCGGGGGAGCTCCTACAATGAGCAGTTCTTC